These 26 T cell receptor beta chains were sequenced from one sample in a study of T cell responses to AZD1222 COVID-19 vaccine. Sequencing was performed with immunoSEQ multiplex PCR; in TCRdb, only in-frame clones are kept and a portion is missing. The top ten hold more than 40% of the sample, which has roughly 100,000 clones, approximately 92% seen once. Source: peripheral blood, taken 28 days after the second AZD1222 dose. These receptor sequences come from an adult who received the AZD1222 COVID-19 vaccine.

V and J are TRBV27 and TRBJ2-6; D not resolved. This CDR3 has 15 amino acids. Germline CDR1 and CDR2: MNHEY and SMNVEV (reference sequence). V gave up 5 bases and J gave up 0 bases, with 8 bases separating them. CDR3 region: CASSPLVSGANVLTF. DNA of the CDR3: TGTGCCAGCAGTCCCTTAGTCTCTGGGGCCAACGTCCTGACTTTC.

The V call is TRBV20-1, the J call TRBJ2-7, with 9 bases fitting TRBD1. From germline, CDR1 is DFQATT and CDR2 SNEGSKA (reference sequence). V was clipped by 3 bases and J by 3 bases; unmatched bases: 9. CDR3 length: 15 residues. The DNA of the CDR3 is TGCAGTGCTAGTGTTGGTAGGACAGGGGTCTACGAGCAGTACTTC. Protein product: CSASVGRTGVYEQYF.

This clone was picked up a small number of times. V and J are TRBV6-5 and TRBJ1-1; tentative D call: TRBD1 (5 bases). The CDR3 loop spans 14 amino acids. CDR1 and CDR2 (germline): MNHEY, SVGAGI. Trimming stripped 1 base from V and 2 bases from J, with 8 bases between. As DNA, the CDR3 is TGTGCCAGCAGTTACTTCCGGACAAACACTGAAGCTTTCTTT. This sequence encodes CASSYFRTNTEAFF.

The chain recombines TRBV2 with TRBJ1-3; 9 bases map to TRBD1. The V gene's germline CDR1 is SNHLY and CDR2 FYNNEI. The length of the CDR3 is 15 residues. V was pared by 4 bases and J by 2 bases, with 3 bases of the junction left unmatched. CDR3 DNA: TGTGCCAGCAGTGCCGACAGGGGGACTGGAAACACCATATATTTT. Protein: CASSADRGTGNTIYF.

The chain employs TRBV10-3 and TRBJ2-7; the match to TRBD1 covers 10 bases. Trimming removed 2 bases from V and 7 bases from J; junction bases left unmatched: 8. Per germline, CDR1 ENHRY and CDR2 SYGVKD. The CDR3 runs to 15 residues. The CDR3 nucleotides are TGTGCCATCAGTGAGGGGGGACAGGGGCATTGGGAGCAGTACTTC. This translates into CAISEGGQGHWEQYF.

The CDR3, as DNA: TGTGCCATCATGAGCGGCGGGAGCTACGAGCAGTACTTC. It codes for CAIMSGGSYEQYF. This chain connects TRBV10-3 to TRBJ2-7; 7 bases match TRBD2. Germline CDR1 ENHRY, CDR2 SYGVKD. The V gene end was trimmed by 7 bases and the J gene end by 3 bases; junction bases not matched to a gene: 6. CDR3 length equals 13 residues.

This clone was picked up one time. The genes are TRBV10-3 and TRBJ2-2; 14 nucleotides match TRBD2. V lost 6 bases to trimming and J lost 6 bases; unmatched junction nucleotides: 6. In germline, CDR1 is ENHRY, CDR2 SYGVKD. The CDR3 spans 16 residues. CDR3 sequence: CAIRGLAGVESGELFF. The CDR3 nucleotides read TGTGCCATCAGGGGACTAGCGGGAGTTGAGTCCGGGGAGCTGTTTTTT.

This clone is a singleton in its sample. This chain uses TRBV2 with TRBJ1-1; 7 bases align to TRBD1. Germline loops: CDR1 SNHLY, CDR2 FYNNEI. The CDR3 sequence is 14 residues long. Trimming removed 0 bases from V and 10 bases from J; junction bases left unmatched: 8. The CDR3 sequence is CASSEAGRGQAAFF. Here the CDR3 DNA reads TGTGCCAGCAGTGAAGCAGGGAGGGGGCAGGCAGCTTTCTTT.

V gene TRBV12-3 or TRBV12-4 combines with J gene TRBJ2-7, with a tentative D call TRBD1 (5 bases). V was trimmed by 8 bases and J by 3 bases, leaving 14 bases between them. This CDR3 spans 13 amino acids. The CDR3 bases are TGTGCCAGCGGAGTGGGGCACCTCTACGAGCAGTACTTC. This codes for CASGVGHLYEQYF.

In DNA, the CDR3 is TGTGCCAGCAGCTCGGAGGTGACAGGGAAAAGCGAGCAGTACTTC. It encodes CASSSEVTGKSEQYF. The J gene is TRBJ2-7, the V gene TRBV5-5; 7 nucleotides line up with TRBD1. Per the germline V gene, CDR1 is SGHKS and CDR2 is YYEKEE (reference sequence). Trimming cost V 3 bases and J 6 bases; bases outside gene matches: 12. CDR3 length: 15 amino acids. Based on the CDR3 plus reference TRBV5-5 and TRBJ2-7, the full variable domain is DAGVTQSPTHLIKTRGQQVTLRCSPISGHKSVSWYQQVLGQGPQFIFQYYEKEERGRGNFPDRFSARQFPNYSSELNVNALLLGDSALYLCASSSEVTGKSEQYFGPGTRLTVT.

This chain links TRBV6-5 with TRBJ2-1, with a tentative D call TRBD2 (6 bases). V was shortened by 0 bases and J by 9 bases, with 15 bases between the two germline ends. This CDR3 is 15 amino acids long. Germline lookup yields CDR1 MNHEY and CDR2 SVGAGI. The CDR3 protein is CASSYSAQGSGEQFF. CDR3 coding DNA: TGTGCCAGCAGTTACTCAGCGCAGGGTAGCGGTGAGCAGTTCTTC.

This CDR3 is CASRLAGVEEQYF. DNA of the CDR3: TGTGCCAGTAGACTAGCGGGAGTGGAAGAGCAGTACTTC. The gene calls are TRBV6-5 and TRBJ2-7; 12 nucleotides match TRBD2. There are 13 residues in the CDR3. Per germline, CDR1 MNHEY and CDR2 SVGAGI. V shed 9 bases and J 7 bases; nucleotides not matched to a gene: 7.

This clone came up a few times. The rearrangement joins TRBV19 to TRBJ2-7; D could derive from TRBD1 or TRBD2 (5 bases each). Germline lookup yields CDR1 LNHDA and CDR2 SQIVND (reference sequence). The CDR3 runs 13 residues. V shed 8 bases and J shed 1 base, with 12 bases lying between them. The CDR3 region is CASRGDPSYEQYF. The CDR3 nucleotides are TGTGCCAGTCGGGGCGATCCATCCTACGAGCAGTACTTC.

DNA of the CDR3: TGCGCCAGCAGCCAAGATAGCGGGAGGGCCAAGGAGCTGTTTTTT. This codes for CASSQDSGRAKELFF. The genes are TRBV4-3 and TRBJ2-2, with TRBD2 matching over 11 bases. With V trimmed by 0 bases and J by 10 bases, 4 bases remained unmatched. This CDR3 is 15 amino acids long. CDR1 is LGHNA and CDR2 is YSLEER in the germline V gene.

CDR3 nucleotides: TGTGCCAGCAGTTTCGGGTCAACCAACACTGAAGCTTTCTTT. Its translation: CASSFGSTNTEAFF. The chain employs TRBV28 and TRBJ1-1; D remains ambiguous. The germline V gene encodes CDR1 MDHEN and CDR2 SYDVKM. The V end lost 3 bases, the J end lost 2 bases, and 10 bases lay between the germline ends. The CDR3 is 14 residues long.

The chain couples TRBV2 to TRBJ1-1; possibly TRBD1 for D (5 bases). V was clipped by 0 bases and J by 1 base, with 6 bases between them. The CDR3 extends over 14 amino acids. Germline lookup yields CDR1 SNHLY and CDR2 FYNNEI. Here the CDR3 DNA reads TGTGCCAGCAGTGAAGCGGGGGGGAACACTGAAGCTTTCTTT. Its protein is CASSEAGGNTEAFF.

V usage is TRBV28 and J usage is TRBJ2-2; D unresolved. The germline V and J ends were trimmed by 6 bases and 8 bases, with 22 bases remaining between them. Germline V gene data show CDR1 as MDHEN and CDR2 as SYDVKM. The CDR3 contains 16 residues. The chain's CDR3 is CASSPVAIGQRGELFF. CDR3 sequence (DNA): TGTGCCAGCAGCCCGGTGGCTATTGGTCAAAGGGGGGAGCTGTTTTTT.

The gene calls are TRBV10-3 and TRBJ2-7; D is perhaps TRBD1 (6 bases). The CDR3 is 13 residues long. CDR1 and CDR2 from the germline V gene are ENHRY and SYGVKD. V was cut by 4 bases and J by 6 bases, with 13 bases left in between. Here the CDR3 DNA reads TGTGCCATCAGTGTGGGGGCCTCCAGCGAGCAGTACTTC. It translates to CAISVGASSEQYF.

This chain uses TRBV5-1 with TRBJ2-5; D may be TRBD1 (6 bases). Germline CDR1 reads SGHRS; CDR2 reads YFSETQ. Trimming pared 2 bases from V and 5 bases from J, leaving 7 bases between. This CDR3 is built from 12 residues. CDR3 nucleotides: TGCGCCAGCAGCTTCGACAGGGAGACCCAGTACTTC. It is translated as CASSFDRETQYF.

The chain carries TRBV6-4 and TRBJ2-3; unclear D gene. Germline V gene lookup returns CDR1 MRHNA and CDR2 SNTAGT. V was trimmed by 4 bases and J by 4 bases, leaving 9 bases between them. This CDR3 comprises 13 residues. The CDR3 sequence is CASSVSVADTQYF. DNA of the CDR3: TGTGCCAGCAGTGTGTCAGTAGCAGATACGCAGTATTTT.

The DNA of the CDR3 is TGTGCCAGCAGCTCCAAAGAGAGCTCCTACAATGAGCAGTTCTTC. Translating it yields CASSSKESSYNEQFF. The chain links TRBV7-8 to TRBJ2-1; D gene ambiguous. This CDR3 contains 15 residues. Germline V gene data show CDR1 as SGHVS and CDR2 as FQNEAQ. With 4 bases removed from V and 0 bases from J, the gap between germline ends came to 10 bases.

The rearrangement links TRBV4-1 to TRBJ2-1; 10 bases line up with TRBD2. The CDR3 sequence is 15 residues long. The germline V gene encodes CDR1 MGHRA and CDR2 YSYEKL. V gave up 3 bases and J gave up 6 bases; unmatched junction bases: 5. This CDR3 is CASSHASGRANEQFF. DNA for the CDR3: TGCGCCAGCAGCCATGCCAGCGGGAGGGCCAATGAGCAGTTCTTC.

V and J are TRBV19 and TRBJ1-1, with unresolved D. Germline V gene sequence: CDR1 LNHDA, CDR2 SQIVND (reference sequence). V shed 4 bases and J shed 4 bases, with 10 bases lying between them. The CDR3 is 13 amino acids. CDR3 region: CASSTIIATEAFF. The CDR3 DNA is TGTGCCAGTAGTACCATAATCGCCACTGAAGCTTTCTTT.

The chain carries TRBV4-3 and TRBJ2-1, with D tentatively TRBD2 (6 bases). The CDR3 length is 21 residues. The germline gives CDR1 LGHNA, CDR2 YSLEER. Trimming shortened V by 0 bases and J by 0 bases, and 24 bases separated the two germline ends. Here the CDR3 reads CASSQDLLGGAPPSSYNEQFF. CDR3 in DNA: TGCGCCAGCAGCCAAGATCTTTTGGGCGGGGCCCCCCCTAGCTCCTACAATGAGCAGTTCTTC.

The J gene is TRBJ2-1, the V gene TRBV7-2; TRBD2 aligns across 7 bases. The CDR3 totals 14 residues. Germline values: CDR1 SGHTA, CDR2 FQGNSA. V lost 0 bases and J lost 6; bases outside the gene matches: 2. CDR3 coding DNA: TGTGCCAGCAGCTTAGCGGGAGGGGTCAATGAGCAGTTCTTC. Translation gives CASSLAGGVNEQFF. The full variable domain, completed using reference TRBV7-2 and TRBJ2-1, is GAGVSQSPSNKVTEKGKDVELRCDPISGHTALYWYRQSLGQGLEFLIYFQGNSAPDKSGLPSDRFSAERTGGSVSTLTIQRTQQEDSAVYLCASSLAGGVNEQFFGPGTRLTVL.

The CDR3 here is CASSLQLAGDEQYF. The CDR3 DNA follows: TGCGCCAGCAGCTTGCAACTAGCGGGCGACGAGCAGTACTTC. This chain connects TRBV5-1 to TRBJ2-7, with 9 bases matching TRBD2. The trim removed 1 base at V and 5 bases at J, leaving 4 bases unmatched. Germline CDR1 and CDR2: SGHRS and YFSETQ. CDR3 size: 14 residues.